These 30 T cell receptor beta chains share one sample of origin, sequenced in a study of blood T cell repertoires in COVID-19. Only in-frame clones appear in the TCRdb table, and some are missing; sequencing was by immunoSEQ multiplex PCR. The sample lists almost 65,000 clones, about 88% seen once, with about 9.5% in the top ten. The sample was PBMCs or T cells enriched from blood (not recorded which). Every receptor here comes from a woman in her forties who had recovered from COVID-19.

The rearrangement links TRBV29-1 to TRBJ2-1, with TRBD2 matching 8 bases. This CDR3 is 16 amino acids long. V trimming: 3 bases; J trimming: 9 bases; junction bases outside the gene matches: 16. Germline V gene data show CDR1 as SQVTM and CDR2 as ANQGSEA. CDR3 sequence reads: CSVEGTGTSPNGEQFF. The CDR3 nucleotides are TGCAGCGTTGAGGGGACCGGGACTAGTCCCAATGGTGAGCAGTTCTTC.

The chain is built from TRBV5-1 and TRBJ1-2; 10 nucleotides match TRBD1. CDR1 and CDR2 from the germline V gene are SGHRS and YFSETQ. Unmatched junction bases numbered 4, after V lost 4 bases and J lost 4 bases. CDR3 length equals 14 residues. The CDR3 bases are TGCGCCAGCAGCACAGGACAGGGGGGCTATGGCTACACCTTC. It specifies CASSTGQGGYGYTF.

The chain uses TRBV7-9 and TRBJ1-6, with 7 bases fitting TRBD1. The J segment lost 7 bases and the V segment lost 4 bases, leaving 7 bases of the junction unmatched. Germline V gene sequence: CDR1 SEHNR, CDR2 FQNEAQ (reference sequence). The CDR3 has 15 residues. This CDR3 is CASSYYGTENSPLHF. CDR3 coding DNA: TGTGCCAGCAGCTACTACGGGACAGAAAATTCACCCCTCCACTTT.

The chain uses TRBV5-4 and TRBJ2-3; 16 bases map to TRBD2. V gave up 3 bases and J gave up 3 bases; unmatched junction bases: 13. Germline-derived CDR1 and CDR2 are SGHNT and YYREEE (reference sequence). The CDR3 contains 20 residues. The CDR3 protein is CASSYHGTSGGDRGTDTQYF. DNA of the CDR3: TGTGCCAGCAGCTATCACGGGACTAGCGGGGGGGATCGGGGTACAGATACGCAGTATTTT.

This clone has a single count. V gene TRBV19 combines with J gene TRBJ1-6; D is undetermined. CDR1 and CDR2 (germline): LNHDA, SQIVND (reference sequence). V lost 5 bases, J lost 9 bases, and 8 bases lay in between. The length of the CDR3 is 12 residues. The DNA for the CDR3 is TGTGCCAGTAGTTCTCCGGGTTCACCCCTCCACTTT. Amino acids: CASSSPGSPLHF.

The CDR3 region has the DNA TGCAGCGTTGCCCGGAACACTGAAGCTTTCTTT. Its translation is CSVARNTEAFF. The chain carries TRBV29-1 and TRBJ1-1; D gene ambiguous. V shed 4 bases and J shed 1 base, with 4 bases lying between them. From germline, CDR1 is SQVTM and CDR2 ANQGSEA. This CDR3 has 11 residues. The whole variable domain, remainder taken from reference TRBV29-1 and TRBJ1-1, is SAVISQKPSRDICQRGTSLTIQCQVDSQVTMMFWYRQQPGQSLTLIATANQGSEATYESGFVIDKFPISRPNLTFSTLTVSNMSPEDSSIYLCSVARNTEAFFGQGTRLTVV.

The rearrangement joins TRBV7-9 to TRBJ1-4, with D perhaps matching TRBD1 (6 bases). From germline, CDR1 is SEHNR and CDR2 FQNEAQ (reference sequence). This CDR3 is 16 amino acids long. The germline V and J ends were trimmed by 5 bases and 5 bases, with 18 bases remaining between them. The CDR3 loop is CASSRVGGRGNEKLFF. The CDR3 DNA is TGTGCCAGCAGCCGGGTTGGGGGCAGGGGAAATGAAAAACTGTTTTTT.

This clone is a singleton in its sample. The chain uses TRBV5-1 and TRBJ2-7; the match to TRBD1 covers 8 bases. Germline values: CDR1 SGHRS, CDR2 YFSETQ. This CDR3 is 14 amino acids long. V gave up 1 base and J gave up 2 bases; unmatched junction bases: 2. This chain's CDR3 is CASSLRQGPYEQYF. The CDR3 coding sequence is TGCGCCAGCAGCTTGCGACAGGGGCCCTACGAGCAGTACTTC.

This chain joins TRBV19 and TRBJ1-4, with TRBD1 matching 8 bases. The germline V gene encodes CDR1 LNHDA and CDR2 SQIVND (reference sequence). V was clipped by 5 bases and J by 4 bases; unmatched bases: 12. The CDR3 consists of 17 residues. CDR3 protein: CASSRTGRRGGNEKLFF. CDR3 bases: TGTGCCAGTAGTCGGACAGGGCGTAGAGGGGGTAATGAAAAACTGTTTTTT.

The rearrangement joins TRBV21-1 to TRBJ1-1. TRBV21-1 represents a pseudogene. This CDR3 is 13 amino acids long. Here the CDR3 DNA reads TGTGCCAGCAGCAAAGTAGGAGGAAGACAAGCTTTCTTT. Its translation is CASSKVGGRQAFF.

V is TRBV19 and J is TRBJ2-5; 8 nucleotides line up with TRBD2. V lost 4 bases and J lost 2; bases outside the gene matches: 6. This CDR3 is built from 15 residues. Per germline, CDR1 LNHDA and CDR2 SQIVND (reference sequence). In nucleotides, the CDR3 is TGTGCCAGTAGTAAGGCAGCGGGGGCACAAGAGACCCAGTACTTC. This codes for CASSKAAGAQETQYF. Full variable domain (remainder filled in from reference TRBV19 and TRBJ2-5): DGGITQSPKYLFRKEGQNVTLSCEQNLNHDAMYWYRQDPGQGLRLIYYSQIVNDFQKGDIAEGYSVSREKKESFPLTVTSAQKNPTAFYLCASSKAAGAQETQYFGPGTRLLVL.

DNA for the CDR3: TGCGCCAGCAGCTCCCGGACAGGAGGCGAAAAACTGTTTTTT. Protein product: CASSSRTGGEKLFF. The chain has TRBV5-1 and TRBJ1-4, with TRBD1 matching 7 bases. Germline V gives CDR1 SGHRS, CDR2 YFSETQ. CDR3 length: 14 residues. V lost 3 bases, J lost 8 bases, and 7 bases stayed unmatched.

This clone was seen only once. The chain joins TRBV11-3 to TRBJ1-2, with D unclear. This CDR3 is 14 amino acids long. The germline V gene has CDR1 SGHNT and CDR2 YENEEA. Trimming left V 1 base short and J 3 bases short, with 9 bases between. This CDR3 reads CASSLGFSDYGYTF. DNA of the CDR3: TGTGCCAGCAGCTTAGGGTTCAGCGACTATGGCTACACCTTC.

The chain recombines TRBV6-1 with TRBJ2-7; 9 nucleotides match TRBD1. This CDR3 contains 15 residues. Losses at the gene ends were 3 bases for V and 7 bases for J; bases not matched to a gene: 10. The germline V gene has CDR1 MNHNS and CDR2 SASEGT. CDR3: CASSELGTGRGEQYF. DNA of the CDR3: TGTGCCAGCAGTGAGCTCGGGACAGGGAGGGGAGAGCAGTACTTC.

There are a few counts of this clone. The chain couples TRBV5-4 to TRBJ2-2, with 7 bases that match TRBD2. V shed 1 base and J 3 bases; nucleotides not matched to a gene: 3. Germline V gene lookup returns CDR1 SGHNT and CDR2 YYREEE (reference sequence). The CDR3 totals 15 residues. The CDR3 DNA is TGTGCCAGCAGCTTGTCGGCGGGAGACACCGGGGAGCTGTTTTTT. This sequence encodes CASSLSAGDTGELFF.

The chain combines TRBV12-3 or TRBV12-4 with TRBJ2-3; the D gene is possibly TRBD2 (5 bases). The ends were cut back, 6 bases at V and 2 bases at J, with 9 bases in the middle. This CDR3 comprises 13 residues. The CDR3 DNA is TGTGCCAGCAGAAGGACTGCCACAGATACGCAGTATTTT. Encoded protein: CASRRTATDTQYF.

The genes are TRBV9 and TRBJ2-5; 7 bases align to TRBD2. Germline lookup yields CDR1 SGDLS and CDR2 YYNGEE. V was pared by 3 bases and J by 1 base, with 6 bases of the junction left unmatched. The CDR3 has 15 amino acids. CDR3 protein: CASSGDGGIQETQYF. DNA of the CDR3: TGTGCCAGCAGCGGTGACGGGGGGATCCAAGAGACCCAGTACTTC. The whole variable domain, filled in from reference TRBV9 and TRBJ2-5, reads DSGVTQTPKHLITATGQRVTLRCSPRSGDLSVYWYQQSLDQGLQFLIQYYNGEERAKGNILERFSAQQFPDLHSELNLSSLELGDSALYFCASSGDGGIQETQYFGPGTRLLVL.

V gene TRBV19 combines with J gene TRBJ2-1; weak D call: TRBD1 (7 bases). The germline CDR1 and CDR2 sequences are LNHDA and SQIVND (reference sequence). The CDR3 length is 16 residues. V was clipped by 6 bases and J by 8 bases, with 23 bases between them. CDR3 bases: TGTGCCAGTAGCCAGACCCGTCAGGGGGGAATAGATGAGCAGTTCTTC. Amino acids: CASSQTRQGGIDEQFF.

The chain couples TRBV11-2 to TRBJ1-5, with 9 bases matching TRBD1. Germline assignment: CDR1 SGHAT and CDR2 FQNNGV. CDR3 size: 16 residues. The ends lost 4 bases at V and 1 base at J; junction bases unmatched: 5. CDR3 loop: CASSSNRGPSNQPQHF. The CDR3 DNA is TGTGCCAGCAGCTCCAACAGGGGGCCCAGCAATCAGCCCCAGCATTTT.

The rearrangement links TRBV5-4 to TRBJ1-2, with 8 bases fitting TRBD1. Trimming removed 4 bases from V and 2 bases from J; junction bases left unmatched: 7. The CDR3 contains 15 residues. Germline-derived CDR1 and CDR2 are SGHNT and YYREEE (reference sequence). This chain's CDR3 is CASSLGQGANYGYTF. The CDR3 DNA follows: TGTGCCAGCAGCCTGGGCCAGGGGGCAAACTATGGCTACACCTTC.

V gene TRBV7-9 combines with J gene TRBJ2-3; weak D call: TRBD2 (5 bases). The CDR3 sequence is 14 residues long. Germline V gene data show CDR1 as SEHNR and CDR2 as FQNEAQ (reference sequence). With 0 bases removed from V and 2 bases from J, the gap between germline ends came to 6 bases. The CDR3 is CASSLAGATDTQYF. Here the CDR3 DNA reads TGTGCCAGCAGCTTAGCGGGAGCCACAGATACGCAGTATTTT.

This clone is a singleton in its sample. The J gene is TRBJ1-2, the V gene TRBV6-6; D might be TRBD1 (5 bases). V shed 0 bases and J shed 6 bases, with 8 bases lying between them. Germline CDR1 and CDR2: MNHNY and SVGAGI (reference sequence). This CDR3 is 13 amino acids long. CDR3 DNA sequence: TGTGCCAGCAGTTACTCAGGAGGGGATGGCTACACCTTC. Translation gives CASSYSGGDGYTF.

The genes are TRBV19 and TRBJ2-3; 7 nucleotides match TRBD2. Germline loops: CDR1 LNHDA, CDR2 SQIVND (reference sequence). V trimming: 2 bases; J trimming: 4 bases; junction bases outside the gene matches: 9. CDR3 size: 16 residues. CDR3 residues: CASSILRGDGADTQYF. For the CDR3, the DNA is TGTGCCAGTAGTATACTCCGGGGGGACGGGGCAGATACGCAGTATTTT.

This chain links TRBV9 with TRBJ2-5; 7 nucleotides line up with TRBD2. V lost 0 bases, J lost 5 bases, and 7 bases stayed unmatched. Germline CDR1 and CDR2: SGDLS and YYNGEE. The CDR3 covers 15 residues. The CDR3 region is CASSVVPAGLETQYF. CDR3 coding DNA: TGTGCCAGCAGCGTAGTCCCAGCGGGGCTGGAGACCCAGTACTTC. Using reference TRBV9 and TRBJ2-5 for the parts outside the CDR3, the full variable domain is DSGVTQTPKHLITATGQRVTLRCSPRSGDLSVYWYQQSLDQGLQFLIQYYNGEERAKGNILERFSAQQFPDLHSELNLSSLELGDSALYFCASSVVPAGLETQYFGPGTRLLVL.

This rearrangement joins TRBV11-2 to TRBJ1-2, with D perhaps TRBD1 (5 bases). V lost 2 bases and J lost 8, with 18 bases in between. The CDR3 is 15 residues long. Germline loops: CDR1 SGHAT, CDR2 FQNNGV. The CDR3 sequence is CASSLNRATGQGYTF. The CDR3, as DNA: TGTGCCAGCAGCTTAAATAGGGCTACAGGACAAGGCTACACCTTC.

The chain recombines TRBV11-3 with TRBJ1-4, with D possibly matching TRBD1 (5 bases). Trimming shortened V by 0 bases and J by 2 bases, and 16 bases separated the two germline ends. CDR1 SGHNT and CDR2 YENEEA come from the germline V gene. CDR3 length equals 18 residues. CDR3 nucleotides: TGTGCCAGCAGCTTAGATTGGGGGGAAGAGCCGACTAATGAAAAACTGTTTTTT. It specifies CASSLDWGEEPTNEKLFF.

V is TRBV9 and J is TRBJ1-1, with a tentative D call TRBD1 (6 bases). CDR1 is SGDLS and CDR2 is YYNGEE in the germline V gene. The CDR3 is 14 residues long. With 0 bases removed from V and 4 bases from J, the gap between germline ends came to 10 bases. CDR3 loop: CASSVVGGGTEAFF. CDR3 nucleotide sequence: TGTGCCAGCAGCGTAGTTGGGGGCGGCACTGAAGCTTTCTTT.

CDR3 coding DNA: TGTGCCAGCAGCTCCCGGCGGGGGGGCGACACCGGGGAGCTGTTTTTT. Translation: CASSSRRGGDTGELFF. The rearrangement links TRBV7-9 to TRBJ2-2; TRBD2 matches 9 bases. V was pared by 4 bases and J by 3 bases, with 6 bases of the junction left unmatched. CDR1 SEHNR and CDR2 FQNEAQ come from the germline V gene (reference sequence). This CDR3 has 16 residues.

The chain couples TRBV27 to TRBJ2-5; TRBD2 matches at 13 bases. CDR1 is MNHEY, CDR2 SMNVEV, per germline (reference sequence). The CDR3 is 15 residues long. The V gene end was trimmed by 5 bases and the J gene end by 2 bases; junction bases not matched to a gene: 2. The CDR3: CASSAGLAGQETQYF. In nucleotides, the CDR3 is TGTGCCAGCAGTGCGGGACTAGCGGGACAAGAGACCCAGTACTTC.

The chain combines TRBV19 with TRBJ2-5; D ambiguous. The V gene lost 3 bases and the J gene lost 3 bases, with 5 bases spanning the gap. CDR1 is LNHDA and CDR2 is SQIVND in the germline V gene (reference sequence). The CDR3 extends over 12 amino acids. The CDR3 spells CASSMAEETQYF. The CDR3 DNA follows: TGTGCCAGTAGTATGGCAGAAGAGACCCAGTACTTC.